Shown below are 17 T cell receptor beta chains from a single sample sequenced in a study of blood T cell repertoires in COVID-19. The assay was immunoSEQ multiplex PCR, and TCRdb's table has in-frame clones only and misses some. The sample holds around 130,000 clones; roughly 80% are singletons and the top ten take around a sixth. The source material was peripheral blood. These receptors all come from a man aged 45-60 years with acute or convalescent COVID-19.

V and J are TRBV19 and TRBJ1-5; D not resolved. The V end was cut by 4 bases, the J end by 4 bases, with 14 bases between. The CDR3 length is 15 residues. Germline V gene lookup returns CDR1 LNHDA and CDR2 SQIVND (reference sequence). Here the CDR3 reads CASSTTLRTNQPQHF. The DNA for the CDR3 is TGTGCCAGTAGTACGACATTGAGAACTAATCAGCCCCAGCATTTT.

The chain couples TRBV7-6 to TRBJ2-1; weak D call: TRBD2 (5 bases). The V gene lost 1 base and the J gene lost 0 bases, with 10 bases spanning the gap. CDR1 is SGHVS and CDR2 is FNYEAQ in the germline V gene. CDR3 length equals 16 residues. The CDR3 DNA sequence: TGTGCCAGCAGCTTAGGGGATACTAGCTCCTACAATGAGCAGTTCTTC. Its protein product is CASSLGDTSSYNEQFF. Drawing the rest from reference TRBV7-6 and TRBJ2-1, the complete variable domain is GAGVSQSPRYKVTKRGQDVALRCDPISGHVSLYWYRQALGQGPEFLTYFNYEAQQDKSGLPNDRFSAERPEGSISTLTIQRTEQRDSAMYRCASSLGDTSSYNEQFFGPGTRLTVL.

The chain links TRBV27 to TRBJ1-1; D is uncertain. Germline CDR1 reads MNHEY; CDR2 reads SMNVEV (reference sequence). Trimming removed 2 bases at V and 3 bases at J, with 7 bases between. The CDR3 consists of 13 residues. The CDR3 protein is CASSLNRYTEAFF. CDR3 bases: TGTGCCAGCAGTTTAAACAGATACACTGAAGCTTTCTTT.

This chain joins TRBV6-5 and TRBJ1-5, with TRBD1 as a possible D gene (5 bases). The germline gives CDR1 MNHEY, CDR2 SVGAGI. The CDR3 is made up of 13 amino acids. The V and J ends lost 3 bases and 7 bases respectively, with 10 bases between them. CDR3 coding DNA: TGTGCCAGCAGTTATGGTTGGGGCCAGCCCCAGCATTTT. Translating gives CASSYGWGQPQHF.

The CDR3 loop is CASSIDHSRQFF. The CDR3 DNA follows: TGTGCCAGTAGTATAGATCATAGTCGGCAGTTCTTC. The J gene is TRBJ2-1, the V gene TRBV19, with D unresolved. CDR3 length equals 12 residues. Per germline, CDR1 LNHDA and CDR2 SQIVND (reference sequence). V lost 0 bases to trimming and J lost 12 bases, with 9 bases between them. Full variable domain (missing parts from reference TRBV19 and TRBJ2-1): DGGITQSPKYLFRKEGQNVTLSCEQNLNHDAMYWYRQDPGQGLRLIYYSQIVNDFQKGDIAEGYSVSREKKESFPLTVTSAQKNPTAFYLCASSIDHSRQFFGPGTRLTVL.

For this clone: This may be a read error: a much more frequent sequence differs by one nucleotide. V and J are TRBV11-1 and TRBJ1-6; no firm D call. With 2 bases removed from V and 9 bases from J, the gap between germline ends came to 5 bases. This CDR3 region has 12 residues. In germline, CDR1 is SGHAT, CDR2 FQDESV (reference sequence). In nucleotides, the CDR3 is TGTGCCAGCAGCTTATCGGGTTCACCCCTCCACTTT. Translated, it gives CASSLSGSPLHF.

The chain links TRBV19 to TRBJ1-2, with 8 positions matching TRBD1. The junction had 0 bases not matched to a gene; V was cut back by 6 bases and J by 6 bases. The CDR3 covers 11 residues. The germline CDR1 and CDR2 sequences are LNHDA and SQIVND (reference sequence). The DNA for the CDR3 is TGTGCCAGTAGACAGGGGGATGGCTACACCTTC. Translated: CASRQGDGYTF.

The genes are TRBV19 and TRBJ1-5; TRBD1 is a possible D gene (5 bases). CDR3 length: 14 residues. Germline-derived CDR1 and CDR2 are LNHDA and SQIVND (reference sequence). V was cut by 1 base and J by 6 bases, with 10 bases left in between. CDR3 region: CASSIVKGLQPQHF. In nucleotides, the CDR3 is TGTGCCAGTAGTATAGTTAAGGGGCTTCAGCCCCAGCATTTT.

V gene TRBV24-1 combines with J gene TRBJ2-5; TRBD2 is a possible D gene (5 bases). This CDR3 comprises 12 residues. V lost 2 bases and J lost 8, with 8 bases in between. CDR1 is KGHDR, CDR2 SFDVKD, per germline. The CDR3: CATSDWSGTQYF. CDR3 coding DNA: TGTGCCACCAGTGATTGGTCGGGAACCCAGTACTTC.

The J gene is TRBJ2-3, the V gene TRBV19; 9 bases are shared with TRBD2. V dropped 3 bases and J dropped 3; count of bases not matched to a gene: 7. Germline lookup yields CDR1 LNHDA and CDR2 SQIVND (reference sequence). This CDR3 comprises 16 residues. CDR3 sequence: CASSMKVLAGTDTQYF. The CDR3 DNA follows: TGTGCCAGTAGTATGAAGGTGCTAGCGGGGACAGATACGCAGTATTTT.

This chain joins TRBV30 and TRBJ1-5; 7 bases map to TRBD1. With 2 bases clipped from V and 13 bases from J, the junction kept 14 bases outside the gene matches. This CDR3 has 14 amino acids. Germline V lookup: CDR1 GTSNPN, CDR2 SVGIG (reference sequence). This CDR3 is CAWSKGRGDNGQHF. The CDR3 DNA reads TGTGCCTGGAGTAAGGGCAGGGGGGACAACGGGCAGCATTTT.

This chain uses TRBV2 with TRBJ1-2; 7 bases agree with TRBD1. The germline V gene encodes CDR1 SNHLY and CDR2 FYNNEI. The CDR3 is 16 residues long. V gave up 7 bases and J gave up 4 bases; unmatched junction bases: 15. CDR3 loop: CASTSTGTPLPYGYTF. The CDR3 DNA follows: TGTGCCAGCACATCGACAGGGACTCCACTCCCCTATGGCTACACCTTC.

This sequence joins TRBV28 and TRBJ2-4; D is perhaps TRBD1 (6 bases). Germline V CDR1 and CDR2: MDHEN, SYDVKM. The germline V and J ends were trimmed by 6 bases and 7 bases, with 16 bases remaining between them. The CDR3 is made up of 14 amino acids. The CDR3 loop reads CASSDPGAVNIQYF. The CDR3 DNA sequence: TGTGCCAGCAGCGACCCAGGGGCCGTGAACATTCAGTACTTC. Using reference TRBV28 and TRBJ2-4 for the parts outside the CDR3, the full variable domain is DVKVTQSSRYLVKRTGEKVFLECVQDMDHENMFWYRQDPGLGLRLIYFSYDVKMKEKGDIPEGYSVSREKKERFSLILESASTNQTSMYLCASSDPGAVNIQYFGAGTRLSVL.

The rearrangement links TRBV6-6 to TRBJ1-1; D perhaps matches TRBD1 (5 bases). Germline assignment: CDR1 MNHNY and CDR2 SVGAGI (reference sequence). CDR3 length equals 14 residues. Trimming took 5 bases from V and 6 from J, leaving 16 bases between them. In DNA form, the CDR3 reads TGTGCCAGCAGTGACAGCAGGTTCCTACCTGAAGCTTTCTTT. Translation gives CASSDSRFLPEAFF.

This chain joins TRBV15 and TRBJ2-7; 7 positions agree with TRBD1. The V and J ends lost 2 bases and 3 bases, in that order; junction bases with no gene match: 4. This CDR3 has 14 residues. Looked up from germline, CDR1 is LNHNV and CDR2 is YYDKDF (reference sequence). The CDR3 spells CATSRNRDSYEQYV. In DNA form, the CDR3 reads TGTGCCACCAGCAGAAACCGGGACAGCTACGAGCAGTACGTC.

This clone was seen once. J is TRBJ2-2 and V is TRBV5-1; 9 nucleotides match TRBD1. Germline CDR1 SGHRS, CDR2 YFSETQ. The CDR3 is 16 residues long. Trimming cost V 6 bases and J 4 bases; bases outside gene matches: 10. The CDR3 DNA sequence: TGCGCCAGCACCGAATCGGGACAGGGATTCACCGGGGAGCTGTTTTTT. Protein: CASTESGQGFTGELFF. The entire variable domain, with the rest obtained from reference TRBV5-1 and TRBJ2-2, is as follows: KAGVTQTPRYLIKTRGQQVTLSCSPISGHRSVSWYQQTPGQGLQFLFEYFSETQRNKGNFPGRFSGRQFSNSRSEMNVSTLELGDSALYLCASTESGQGFTGELFFGEGSRLTVL.

The chain carries TRBV3-1 (or the pseudogene TRBV3-2) and TRBJ2-1; 8 nucleotides align to TRBD2. Trimming took 6 bases from V and 7 from J; bases not matched to a gene: 17. The CDR3 sequence is 17 residues long. Germline V gene lookup returns CDR1 LGHDT and CDR2 YNNKEL (reference sequence). CDR3 bases: TGTGCCAGCAGTCCTACTCCGGTGGGACTAGGTTCGAATGAGCAGTTCTTC. Its protein is CASSPTPVGLGSNEQFF.